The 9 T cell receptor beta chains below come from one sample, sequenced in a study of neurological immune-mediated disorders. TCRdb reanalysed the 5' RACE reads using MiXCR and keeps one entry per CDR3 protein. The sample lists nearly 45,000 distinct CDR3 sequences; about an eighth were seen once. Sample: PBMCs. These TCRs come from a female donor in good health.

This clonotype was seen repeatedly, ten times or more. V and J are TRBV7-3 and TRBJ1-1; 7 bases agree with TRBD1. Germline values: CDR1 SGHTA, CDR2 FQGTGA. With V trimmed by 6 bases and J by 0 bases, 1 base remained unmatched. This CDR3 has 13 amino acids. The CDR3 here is CASRQGLNTEAFF. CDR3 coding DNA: TGTGCCAGCAGACAGGGGTTGAACACTGAAGCTTTCTTT.

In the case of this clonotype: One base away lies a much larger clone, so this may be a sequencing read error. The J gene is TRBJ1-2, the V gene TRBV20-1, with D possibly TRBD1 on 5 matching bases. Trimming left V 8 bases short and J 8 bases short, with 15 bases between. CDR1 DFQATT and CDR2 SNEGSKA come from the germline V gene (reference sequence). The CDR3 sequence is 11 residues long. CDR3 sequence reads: CSLPGYRGYTF. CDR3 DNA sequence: TGCAGTCTCCCAGGGTATCGGGGCTACACCTTC.

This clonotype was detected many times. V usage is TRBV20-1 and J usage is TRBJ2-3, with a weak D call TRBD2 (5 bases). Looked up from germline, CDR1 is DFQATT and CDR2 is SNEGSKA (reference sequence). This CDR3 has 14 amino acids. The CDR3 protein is CSLPWAGVTDTQYF. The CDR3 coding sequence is TGCAGCCTCCCTTGGGCCGGGGTAACAGATACGCAGTATTTT.

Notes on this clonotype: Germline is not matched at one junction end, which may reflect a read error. CDR3 sequence: CASRSVEGSSTEAFF. The CDR3 nucleotides are TGTGCCAGCAGATCTGTGGAAGGTAGTTCGACTGAAGCATTCTTT. This chain uses TRBV6-5 with TRBJ1-1; D call uncertain. Germline V gene lookup returns CDR1 MNHEY and CDR2 SVGAGI. CDR3 length equals 15 residues.

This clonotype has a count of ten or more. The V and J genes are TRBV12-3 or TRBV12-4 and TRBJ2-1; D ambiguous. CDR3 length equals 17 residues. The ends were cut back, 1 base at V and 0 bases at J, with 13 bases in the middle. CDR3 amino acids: CASSLDRWGSSYNEQFF. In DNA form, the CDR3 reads TGTGCCAGCAGTTTAGATAGGTGGGGTAGCTCCTACAATGAGCAGTTCTTC.

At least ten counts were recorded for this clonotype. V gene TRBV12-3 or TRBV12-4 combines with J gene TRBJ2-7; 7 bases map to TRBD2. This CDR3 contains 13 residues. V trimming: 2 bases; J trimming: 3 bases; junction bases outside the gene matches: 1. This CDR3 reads CASSLKRGYEQYF. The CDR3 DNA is TGTGCCAGCAGTTTAAAGCGGGGCTACGAGCAGTACTTC.

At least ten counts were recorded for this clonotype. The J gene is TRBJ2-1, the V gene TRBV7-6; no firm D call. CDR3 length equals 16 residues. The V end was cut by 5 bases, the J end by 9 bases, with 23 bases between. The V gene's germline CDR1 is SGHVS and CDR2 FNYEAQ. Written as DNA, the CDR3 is TGTGCCAGCAGCCCCCAGGCGCGGTCCGCGACGGGTGAGCAGTTCTTC. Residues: CASSPQARSATGEQFF.

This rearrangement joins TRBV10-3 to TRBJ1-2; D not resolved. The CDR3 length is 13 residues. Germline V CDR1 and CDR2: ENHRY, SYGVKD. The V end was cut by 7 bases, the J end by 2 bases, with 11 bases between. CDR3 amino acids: CAIKPGQNYGYTF. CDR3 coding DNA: TGTGCCATCAAACCGGGCCAGAACTATGGCTACACCTTC.

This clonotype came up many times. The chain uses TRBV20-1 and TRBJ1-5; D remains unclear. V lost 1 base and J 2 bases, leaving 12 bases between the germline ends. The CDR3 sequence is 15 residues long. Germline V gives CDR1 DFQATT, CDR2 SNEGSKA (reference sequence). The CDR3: CSARVSVGGNQPQHF. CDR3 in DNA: TGCAGTGCTAGAGTTTCGGTGGGAGGCAATCAGCCCCAGCATTTT.